This TCR beta chain was sequenced for a study of cytomegalovirus exposure and HLA in healthy donors. A word on this clone: Its antigen is unidentified.

General study findings and limits: A later analysis found common viral pathogens apparently linked to several of the most significant clusters. The authors considered a cluster of highly shared sequence variants likely to be a sequencing artifact.

Vbeta (60) and Jbeta (13) primers were used in the PCR. The table came from immunoSEQ multiplex PCR; TCRdb's copy has only in-frame clones and leaves some out. The data hold roughly 150,000 clones, with 65% to 80% observed a single time. The length of the CDR3 is 16 residues. Between the trimmed V and J ends, which lost 2 bases and 4 bases, there was a span of 21 bases. The V gene's germline CDR1 is GTSNPN and CDR2 SVGIG (reference sequence). The receptor's source is a man aged 40-55 years in good health and CMV-seropositive. The source material was PBMCs. The V gene is TRBV30, the J gene TRBJ2-7; D is possibly TRBD2 (6 bases). The CDR3 bases are TGTGCCTGGAGTTTGGCGAGGGACTGGCGGGAATACGAGCAGTACTTC. Protein: CAWSLARDWREYEQYF.